This passage covers 5 T cell receptor beta chains from one sample sequenced in a study of PD-1 blockade in classical Hodgkin lymphoma. Data came from immunoSEQ multiplex PCR; TCRdb stores just in-frame clones and leaves some out. The table records over 7,000 clones, roughly 86% of them present only once. All patients relapsed after autologous stem cell transplantation, and brentuximab vedotin exposure varied. Sample: peripheral blood mononuclear cells (PBMCs), taken at baseline. The receptors derive from a human donor with classical Hodgkin lymphoma.

This clone was found once. V usage is TRBV1 and J usage is TRBJ1-2; the tabulated D call, TRBD1, remains unverified against the DNA. TRBV1 is shown as a pseudogene. This CDR3 spans 13 amino acids. The CDR3 region is CTSTPTGSYGYTF. Written as DNA, the CDR3 is TGCACCAGCACCCCTACAGGGTCCTATGGCTACACCTTC.

V is TRBV7-9 and J is TRBJ2-2; 8 bases agree with TRBD1. This CDR3 is built from 15 residues. The germline V gene has CDR1 SEHNR and CDR2 FQNEAQ (reference sequence). Trimming removed 6 bases from V and 2 bases from J; junction bases left unmatched: 5. CDR3 sequence: CASRRTGSNTGELFF. CDR3 nucleotides: TGTGCCAGCAGACGGACAGGGAGTAACACCGGGGAGCTGTTTTTT.

The chain employs TRBV4-2 and TRBJ2-5, with TRBD2 as a possible D gene (6 bases). V was shortened by 0 bases and J by 5 bases, with 10 bases between the two germline ends. The CDR3 has 14 amino acids. Germline CDR1 and CDR2: LGHNA and YNFKEQ. CDR3: CASSQELRGETQYF. The CDR3 region has the DNA TGTGCCAGCAGCCAAGAGCTCCGGGGGGAGACCCAGTACTTC.

V gene TRBV5-4 combines with J gene TRBJ2-3; D possibly corresponds to TRBD1 (5 bases). This CDR3 contains 15 residues. Trimming stripped 4 bases from V and 2 bases from J, with 14 bases between. In germline, CDR1 is SGHNT, CDR2 YYREEE (reference sequence). Written as DNA, the CDR3 is TGTGCCAGCAGCGACCAGGGTGGAATCACAGATACGCAGTATTTT. Encoded protein: CASSDQGGITDTQYF.

CDR3 region: CASSSRTAHYNEQFF. The CDR3 bases are TGTGCCAGCAGCTCAAGGACAGCTCACTACAATGAGCAGTTCTTC. The gene calls are TRBV9 and TRBJ2-1; TRBD1 is a possible D gene (6 bases). This CDR3 spans 15 amino acids. Trimming shortened V by 4 bases and J by 3 bases, and 14 bases separated the two germline ends. Germline assignment: CDR1 SGDLS and CDR2 YYNGEE. The variable domain in full, with the rest retrieved from reference TRBV9 and TRBJ2-1, is DSGVTQTPKHLITATGQRVTLRCSPRSGDLSVYWYQQSLDQGLQFLIQYYNGEERAKGNILERFSAQQFPDLHSELNLSSLELGDSALYFCASSSRTAHYNEQFFGPGTRLTVL.